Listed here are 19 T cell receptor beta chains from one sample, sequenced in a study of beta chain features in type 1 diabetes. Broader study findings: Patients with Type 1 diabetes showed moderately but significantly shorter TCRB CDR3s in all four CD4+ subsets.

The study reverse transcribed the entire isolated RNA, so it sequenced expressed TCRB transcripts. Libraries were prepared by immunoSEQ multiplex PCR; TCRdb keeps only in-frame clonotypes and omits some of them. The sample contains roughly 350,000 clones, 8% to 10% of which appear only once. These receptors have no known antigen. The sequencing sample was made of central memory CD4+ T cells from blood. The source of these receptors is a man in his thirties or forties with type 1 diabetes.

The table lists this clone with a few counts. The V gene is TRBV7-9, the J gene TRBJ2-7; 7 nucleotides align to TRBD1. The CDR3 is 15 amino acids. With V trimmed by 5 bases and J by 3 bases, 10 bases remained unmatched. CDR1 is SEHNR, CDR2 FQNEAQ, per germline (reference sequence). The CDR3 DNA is TGTGCCAGCAGCATTTCACCGGGACAGTACTACGAGCAGTACTTC. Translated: CASSISPGQYYEQYF.

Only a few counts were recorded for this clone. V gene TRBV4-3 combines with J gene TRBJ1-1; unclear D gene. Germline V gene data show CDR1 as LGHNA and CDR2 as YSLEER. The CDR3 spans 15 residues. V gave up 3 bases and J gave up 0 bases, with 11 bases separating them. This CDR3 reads CASSQGGRLNTEAFF. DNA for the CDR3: TGCGCCAGCAGCCAGGGCGGTAGGCTGAACACTGAAGCTTTCTTT.

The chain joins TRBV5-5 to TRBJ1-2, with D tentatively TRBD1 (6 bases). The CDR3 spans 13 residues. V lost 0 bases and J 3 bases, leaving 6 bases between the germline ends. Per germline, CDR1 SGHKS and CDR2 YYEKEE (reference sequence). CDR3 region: CASSLDRDYGYTF. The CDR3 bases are TGTGCCAGCAGCTTGGACAGGGACTATGGCTACACCTTC. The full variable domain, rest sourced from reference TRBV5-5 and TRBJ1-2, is DAGVTQSPTHLIKTRGQQVTLRCSPISGHKSVSWYQQVLGQGPQFIFQYYEKEERGRGNFPDRFSARQFPNYSSELNVNALLLGDSALYLCASSLDRDYGYTFGSGTRLTVV.

Written as DNA, the CDR3 is TGTGCCAGCAGCTTTTCGGCACCCGGGAACACTGAAGCTTTCTTT. Encoded protein: CASSFSAPGNTEAFF. The gene calls are TRBV6-5 and TRBJ1-1; no definite D call. The CDR3 has 15 amino acids. Between the trimmed V and J ends, which lost 6 bases and 1 base, there was a span of 15 bases. Germline V gene data show CDR1 as MNHEY and CDR2 as SVGAGI.

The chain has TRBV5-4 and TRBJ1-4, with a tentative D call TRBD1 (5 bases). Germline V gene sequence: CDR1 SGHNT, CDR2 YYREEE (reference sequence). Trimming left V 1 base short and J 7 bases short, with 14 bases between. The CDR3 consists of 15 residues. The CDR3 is CASSLLAGGSEKLFF. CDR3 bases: TGTGCCAGCAGCTTGCTTGCTGGGGGGAGTGAAAAACTGTTTTTT.

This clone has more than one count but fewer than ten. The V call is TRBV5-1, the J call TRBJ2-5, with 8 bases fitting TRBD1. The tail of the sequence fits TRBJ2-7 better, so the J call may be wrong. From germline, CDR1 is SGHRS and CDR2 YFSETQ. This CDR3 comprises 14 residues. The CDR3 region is CASSPQGVTYEQYF. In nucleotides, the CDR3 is TGCGCCAGCAGCCCACAGGGGGTAACCTACGAGCAGTACTTC.

Here the CDR3 reads CASRGGGGNEETQYF. Written as DNA, the CDR3 is TGTGCCAGCCGTGGAGGGGGAGGGAATGAAGAGACCCAGTACTTC. The J gene is TRBJ2-5, the V gene TRBV2; weak D call: TRBD2 (7 bases). Deletions cut 8 bases from V and 3 bases from J, with 19 bases between. This CDR3 has 15 amino acids. The germline V gene encodes CDR1 SNHLY and CDR2 FYNNEI. The whole variable domain, filled in from reference TRBV2 and TRBJ2-5, reads EPEVTQTPSHQVTQMGQEVILRCVPISNHLYFYWYRQILGQKVEFLVSFYNNEISEKSEIFDDQFSVERPDGSNFTLKIRSTKLEDSAMYFCASRGGGGNEETQYFGPGTRLLVL.

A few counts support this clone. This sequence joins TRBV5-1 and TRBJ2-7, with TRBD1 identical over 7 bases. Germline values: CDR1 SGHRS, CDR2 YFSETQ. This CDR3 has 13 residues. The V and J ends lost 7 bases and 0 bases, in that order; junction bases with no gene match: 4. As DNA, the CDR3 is TGCGCCAGCGGCCAGGGGGTCTCCTACGAGCAGTACTTC. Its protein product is CASGQGVSYEQYF. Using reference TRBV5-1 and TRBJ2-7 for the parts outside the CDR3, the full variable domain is KAGVTQTPRYLIKTRGQQVTLSCSPISGHRSVSWYQQTPGQGLQFLFEYFSETQRNKGNFPGRFSGRQFSNSRSEMNVSTLELGDSALYLCASGQGVSYEQYFGPGTRLTVT.

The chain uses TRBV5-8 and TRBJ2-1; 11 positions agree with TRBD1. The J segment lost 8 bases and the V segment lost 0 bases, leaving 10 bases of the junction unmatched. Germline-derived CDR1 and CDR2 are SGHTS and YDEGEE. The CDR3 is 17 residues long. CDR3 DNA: TGTGCCAGCAGCTTGGTCGTTCGGACAGGGGGCTCGGATGAGCAGTTCTTC. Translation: CASSLVVRTGGSDEQFF.

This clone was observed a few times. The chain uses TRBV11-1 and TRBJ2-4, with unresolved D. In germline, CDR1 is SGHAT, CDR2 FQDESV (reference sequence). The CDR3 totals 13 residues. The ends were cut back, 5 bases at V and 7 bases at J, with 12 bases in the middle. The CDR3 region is CASSPIRSNIQYF. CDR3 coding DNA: TGTGCCAGCAGCCCTATAAGGTCCAACATTCAGTACTTC. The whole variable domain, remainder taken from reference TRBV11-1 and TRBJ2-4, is EAEVAQSPRYKITEKSQAVAFWCDPISGHATLYWYRQILGQGPELLVQFQDESVVDDSQLPKDRFSAERLKGVDSTLKIQPAELGDSAMYLCASSPIRSNIQYFGAGTRLSVL.

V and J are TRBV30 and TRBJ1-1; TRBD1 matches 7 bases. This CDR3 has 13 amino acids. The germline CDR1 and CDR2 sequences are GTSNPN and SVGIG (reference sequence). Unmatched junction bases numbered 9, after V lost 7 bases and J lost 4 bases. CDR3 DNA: TGTGCCTCGTTACGTCAGGGGGGCACTGAAGCTTTCTTT. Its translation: CASLRQGGTEAFF.

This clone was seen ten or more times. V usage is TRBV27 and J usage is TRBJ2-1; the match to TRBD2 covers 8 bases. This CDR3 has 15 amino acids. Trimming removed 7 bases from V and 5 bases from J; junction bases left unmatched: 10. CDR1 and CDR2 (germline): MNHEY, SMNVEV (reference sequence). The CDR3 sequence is CASIRALAADNEQFF. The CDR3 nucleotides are TGTGCCAGCATCCGGGCACTAGCGGCCGACAATGAGCAGTTCTTC.

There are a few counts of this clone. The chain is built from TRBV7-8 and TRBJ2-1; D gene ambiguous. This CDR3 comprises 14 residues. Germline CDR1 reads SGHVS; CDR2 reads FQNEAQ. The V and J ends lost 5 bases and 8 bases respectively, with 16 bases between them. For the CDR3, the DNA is TGTGCCAGCAGCCAAAGTACGGCTTGGGATGAGCAGTTCTTC. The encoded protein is CASSQSTAWDEQFF.

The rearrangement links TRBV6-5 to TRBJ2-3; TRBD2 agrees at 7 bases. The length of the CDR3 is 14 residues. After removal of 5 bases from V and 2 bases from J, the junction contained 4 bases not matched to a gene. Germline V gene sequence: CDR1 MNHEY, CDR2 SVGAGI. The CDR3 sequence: CASSTAGSTDTQYF. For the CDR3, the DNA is TGTGCCAGCAGTACAGCGGGGTCCACAGATACGCAGTATTTT.

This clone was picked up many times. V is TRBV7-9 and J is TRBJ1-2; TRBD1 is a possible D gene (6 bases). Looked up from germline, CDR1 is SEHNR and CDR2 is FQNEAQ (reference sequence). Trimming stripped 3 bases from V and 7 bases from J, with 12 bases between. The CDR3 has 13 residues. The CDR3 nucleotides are TGTGCCAGCAGCTTTGAGGGGGGAGGTGGCTACACCTTC. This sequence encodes CASSFEGGGGYTF.

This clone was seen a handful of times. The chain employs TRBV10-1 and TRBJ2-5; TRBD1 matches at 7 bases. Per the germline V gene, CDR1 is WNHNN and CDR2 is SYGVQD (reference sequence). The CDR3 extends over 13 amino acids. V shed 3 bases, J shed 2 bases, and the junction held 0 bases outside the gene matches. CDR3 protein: CASSDRGQETQYF. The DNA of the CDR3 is TGCGCCAGCAGTGACAGGGGGCAAGAGACCCAGTACTTC.

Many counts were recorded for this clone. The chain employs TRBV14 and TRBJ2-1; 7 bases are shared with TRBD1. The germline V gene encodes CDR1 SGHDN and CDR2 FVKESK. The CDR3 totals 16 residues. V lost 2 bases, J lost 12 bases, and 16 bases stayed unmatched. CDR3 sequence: CASSQPPGQITMMQFF. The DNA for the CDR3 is TGTGCCAGCAGCCAACCGCCGGGACAGATAACAATGATGCAGTTCTTC.

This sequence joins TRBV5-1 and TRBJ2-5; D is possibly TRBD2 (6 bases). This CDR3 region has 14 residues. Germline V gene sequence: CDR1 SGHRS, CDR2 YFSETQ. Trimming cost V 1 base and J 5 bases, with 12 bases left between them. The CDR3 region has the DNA TGCGCCAGCAGCTTGTCCGGCGGAGGGGAGACCCAGTACTTC. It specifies CASSLSGGGETQYF.

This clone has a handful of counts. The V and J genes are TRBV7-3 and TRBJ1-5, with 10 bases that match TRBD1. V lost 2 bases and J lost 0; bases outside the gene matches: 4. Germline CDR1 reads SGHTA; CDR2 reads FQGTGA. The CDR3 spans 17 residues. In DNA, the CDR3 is TGTGCCAGCAGCTTATTGACAGGGGGCCGTAGCAATCAGCCCCAGCATTTT. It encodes CASSLLTGGRSNQPQHF.